Following are 30 T cell receptor beta chains from one sample sequenced in a study of beta chain features in type 1 diabetes. The isolated RNA, all of it, was reverse transcribed, so expressed TCRB transcripts were what got sequenced. Profiled with immunoSEQ multiplex PCR; TCRdb holds only in-frame clones, not every one. The sample shows 200,000 to 300,000 clones, over 20% of them seen only once. Study observations and caveats: All four CD4+ subsets of Type 1 diabetes patients contained TCRB CDR3s that were moderately but significantly shorter.

The antigens these receptors bind are not known. The sequenced sample consisted of naive CD4+ T cells from blood. Receptor source: a woman between 40 and 55 years old with type 1 diabetes.

The chain is built from TRBV18 and TRBJ1-1; 7 bases align to TRBD1. The germline gives CDR1 KGHSH, CDR2 LQKENI. Trimming took 3 bases from V and 1 from J; bases not matched to a gene: 5. The CDR3 is 15 amino acids. As DNA, the CDR3 is TGTGCCAGCTCACCCCAAGGGACAGAGAACACTGAAGCTTTCTTT. The encoded protein is CASSPQGTENTEAFF.

The chain recombines TRBV19 with TRBJ1-5, with D possibly being TRBD1 (6 bases). Trimming stripped 0 bases from V and 6 bases from J, with 12 bases between. This CDR3 has 15 amino acids. Germline-derived CDR1 and CDR2 are LNHDA and SQIVND (reference sequence). In nucleotides, the CDR3 is TGTGCCAGTAGTATAGAGACAGGCAAAGGTCAGCCCCAGCATTTT. Protein product: CASSIETGKGQPQHF.

This clone has a handful of counts. J is TRBJ1-4 and V is TRBV9; 8 nucleotides align to TRBD1. Germline CDR1 SGDLS, CDR2 YYNGEE. CDR3 length equals 15 residues. The ends lost 2 bases at V and 5 bases at J; junction bases unmatched: 5. The CDR3 bases are TGTGCCAGCAGCGTTTCCACAGGGGGAAATGAAAAACTGTTTTTT. It is translated as CASSVSTGGNEKLFF. The full variable domain, rest sourced from reference TRBV9 and TRBJ1-4, is DSGVTQTPKHLITATGQRVTLRCSPRSGDLSVYWYQQSLDQGLQFLIQYYNGEERAKGNILERFSAQQFPDLHSELNLSSLELGDSALYFCASSVSTGGNEKLFFGSGTQLSVL.

V and J are TRBV7-2 and TRBJ2-7, with D hard to call. Germline V lookup: CDR1 SGHTA, CDR2 FQGNSA. The CDR3 sequence is 12 residues long. V dropped 6 bases and J dropped 2 bases, with 8 bases sitting between them. The CDR3 DNA sequence: TGTGCCAGCAGTTCGACTGCCTACGAGCAGTACTTC. This gives the protein CASSSTAYEQYF.

The chain employs TRBV7-2 and TRBJ2-3; 8 bases match TRBD2. Germline-derived CDR1 and CDR2 are SGHTA and FQGNSA. This CDR3 comprises 15 residues. The J segment lost 1 base and the V segment lost 3 bases, leaving 3 bases of the junction unmatched. DNA of the CDR3: TGTGCCAGCAGCTTGTCGGGAGGGCGCACAGATACGCAGTATTTT. Its translation is CASSLSGGRTDTQYF.

This clone was seen a handful of times. The V call is TRBV9, the J call TRBJ2-1; TRBD1 agrees at 11 bases. This CDR3 spans 16 amino acids. From germline, CDR1 is SGDLS and CDR2 YYNGEE. V shed 4 bases and J 2 bases; nucleotides not matched to a gene: 5. The CDR3 DNA reads TGTGCCAGCAGCCCGGGGACAGGGGGTACCTACAATGAGCAGTTCTTC. Amino acid sequence: CASSPGTGGTYNEQFF.

This clone was seen more than once but under ten times. The chain recombines TRBV5-1 with TRBJ2-1; 13 positions agree with TRBD2. This CDR3 has 16 amino acids. The V segment lost 4 bases and the J segment 7 bases; nucleotides outside the gene matches: 8. Germline CDR1 SGHRS, CDR2 YFSETQ. The CDR3 DNA is TGCGCCAGCAGCCCCGGACTAGCGGGAGCCATGAATGAGCAGTTCTTC. Protein: CASSPGLAGAMNEQFF.

This clone was counted between two and nine times. The CDR3 reads CASSDISRGLTGELFF. The CDR3, as DNA: TGTGCCAGCAGCGATATTTCTAGGGGATTGACCGGGGAGCTGTTTTTT. The rearrangement links TRBV9 to TRBJ2-2, with D possibly TRBD1 on 5 matching bases. CDR1 is SGDLS, CDR2 YYNGEE, per germline. Trimming took off 3 bases at V and 5 bases at J, with 17 bases between the two ends. The CDR3 sequence is 16 residues long.

The sample holds a few counts of this clone. CDR3 in amino acids: CAWRDRGSHEQYF. CDR3 nucleotide sequence: TGTGCCTGGAGGGACAGGGGTAGCCACGAGCAGTACTTC. The genes are TRBV30 and TRBJ2-7; 9 bases align to TRBD1. There are 13 residues in the CDR3. Trimming at V came to 3 bases and at J to 5 bases, leaving 5 bases not matched to a gene. CDR1 is GTSNPN and CDR2 is SVGIG in the germline V gene (reference sequence).

V usage is TRBV4-3 and J usage is TRBJ2-2; TRBD2 matches at 7 bases. This CDR3 has 14 residues. Germline V lookup: CDR1 LGHNA, CDR2 YSLEER. The junction had 3 bases not matched to a gene; V was cut back by 4 bases and J by 4 bases. CDR3 sequence reads: CASSRERGTGELFF. CDR3 coding DNA: TGCGCCAGCAGCCGGGAGCGGGGCACCGGGGAGCTGTTTTTT.

The genes are TRBV18 and TRBJ1-1, with a weak D call TRBD1 (6 bases). With 5 bases removed from V and 0 bases from J, the gap between germline ends came to 10 bases. The germline CDR1 and CDR2 sequences are KGHSH and LQKENI. The CDR3 loop spans 14 amino acids. Here the CDR3 reads CASSWDTLNTEAFF. In DNA, the CDR3 is TGTGCCAGCTCATGGGACACCTTGAACACTGAAGCTTTCTTT.

In this sample, this clone turned up a few times. V is TRBV5-1 and J is TRBJ2-3; 8 bases are shared with TRBD1. Trimming removed 0 bases from V and 6 bases from J; junction bases left unmatched: 9. The CDR3 is 16 residues long. Germline V gene sequence: CDR1 SGHRS, CDR2 YFSETQ. CDR3 amino acids: CASSLVRRTGMDTQYF. The CDR3 DNA sequence: TGCGCCAGCAGCTTGGTAAGGAGGACAGGGATGGATACGCAGTATTTT.

This clone turned up a few times. J is TRBJ2-7 and V is TRBV7-9; 7 nucleotides match TRBD1. The length of the CDR3 is 13 residues. In germline, CDR1 is SEHNR, CDR2 FQNEAQ (reference sequence). The V gene end was trimmed by 3 bases and the J gene end by 5 bases; junction bases not matched to a gene: 4. In DNA form, the CDR3 reads TGTGCCAGCAGCTTTACAGGGGAAGACGAGCAGTACTTC. As protein: CASSFTGEDEQYF. The full variable domain, rest sourced from reference TRBV7-9 and TRBJ2-7, is DTGVSQNPRHKITKRGQNVTFRCDPISEHNRLYWYRQTLGQGPEFLTYFQNEAQLEKSRLLSDRFSAERPKGSFSTLEIQRTEQGDSAMYLCASSFTGEDEQYFGPGTRLTVT.

The chain recombines TRBV5-4 with TRBJ2-7, with TRBD1 identical over 8 bases. Losses at the gene ends were 0 bases for V and 11 bases for J; bases not matched to a gene: 4. The CDR3 runs 12 residues. Germline V CDR1 and CDR2: SGHNT, YYREEE (reference sequence). The CDR3 nucleotides read TGTGCCAGCAGCTTGGAGGACAGGGTGAAGTACTTC. It translates to CASSLEDRVKYF.

The chain carries TRBV2 and TRBJ2-6; 8 bases agree with TRBD1. Germline lookup yields CDR1 SNHLY and CDR2 FYNNEI. J was trimmed by 3 bases and V by 8 bases; bases with no gene match: 3. The CDR3 contains 14 residues. Here the CDR3 reads CASETGDGANVLTF. CDR3 DNA: TGTGCCAGCGAGACAGGGGATGGGGCCAACGTCCTGACTTTC.

This rearrangement joins TRBV29-1 to TRBJ2-2, with D perhaps matching TRBD1 (6 bases). Between the trimmed V and J ends, which lost 2 bases and 3 bases, there was a span of 10 bases. This CDR3 contains 14 residues. Germline V gives CDR1 SQVTM, CDR2 ANQGSEA. The CDR3 DNA sequence: TGCAGCGTTGAACCCAACAGGGACACCGGGGAGCTGTTTTTT. Its protein product is CSVEPNRDTGELFF.

The CDR3 region is CASSPFWSAQTQYF. CDR3 bases: TGTGCCAGCAGCCCCTTTTGGAGTGCGCAGACCCAGTACTTC. This chain uses TRBV7-9 with TRBJ2-5, with D unresolved. V was clipped by 5 bases and J by 6 bases, with 16 bases between them. Germline CDR1 SEHNR, CDR2 FQNEAQ (reference sequence). The CDR3 contains 14 residues. The entire variable domain, with the rest obtained from reference TRBV7-9 and TRBJ2-5, is as follows: DTGVSQNPRHKITKRGQNVTFRCDPISEHNRLYWYRQTLGQGPEFLTYFQNEAQLEKSRLLSDRFSAERPKGSFSTLEIQRTEQGDSAMYLCASSPFWSAQTQYFGPGTRLLVL.

This rearrangement joins TRBV7-9 to TRBJ1-2; the match to TRBD1 covers 7 bases. This CDR3 region has 14 residues. Germline CDR1 and CDR2: SEHNR and FQNEAQ (reference sequence). J was trimmed by 4 bases and V by 5 bases; bases with no gene match: 7. This CDR3 is CASSQGGVPYGYTF. As DNA, the CDR3 is TGTGCCAGCAGCCAGGGGGGAGTCCCCTATGGCTACACCTTC.

The rearrangement links TRBV9 to TRBJ2-1; possible D gene TRBD1, 6 bases. Trimming pared 4 bases from V and 5 bases from J, leaving 13 bases between. Germline V CDR1 and CDR2: SGDLS, YYNGEE. The CDR3 covers 14 residues. The CDR3 is CASSTRPGDNEQFF. The DNA for the CDR3 is TGTGCCAGCAGCACTAGGCCAGGGGACAATGAGCAGTTCTTC. Drawing the rest from reference TRBV9 and TRBJ2-1, the complete variable domain is DSGVTQTPKHLITATGQRVTLRCSPRSGDLSVYWYQQSLDQGLQFLIQYYNGEERAKGNILERFSAQQFPDLHSELNLSSLELGDSALYFCASSTRPGDNEQFFGPGTRLTVL.

This sequence joins TRBV9 and TRBJ1-2, with 7 bases fitting TRBD1. Trimming took 4 bases from V and 0 from J; bases not matched to a gene: 6. Germline CDR1 SGDLS, CDR2 YYNGEE. The CDR3 runs 15 residues. CDR3 DNA: TGTGCCAGCAGCTCACGGACAGGAACTAACTATGGCTACACCTTC. Its translation: CASSSRTGTNYGYTF.

On this clone: Other DNA sequences within the sample encode an identical CDR3. This chain links TRBV9 with TRBJ2-3; a possible D gene is TRBD1 (7 bases). Germline V gene data show CDR1 as SGDLS and CDR2 as YYNGEE. Trimming stripped 3 bases from V and 5 bases from J, with 10 bases between. The CDR3 covers 13 residues. CDR3 amino acids: CASSGQGGDTQYF. As DNA, the CDR3 is TGTGCCAGCAGCGGACAGGGAGGAGATACGCAGTATTTT.

The genes are TRBV7-2 and TRBJ2-1; D is possibly TRBD2 (5 bases). Trimming pared 2 bases from V and 12 bases from J, leaving 11 bases between. This CDR3 has 12 amino acids. Germline lookup yields CDR1 SGHTA and CDR2 FQGNSA. The CDR3: CASSLIVEGQFF. CDR3 bases: TGTGCCAGCAGCTTAATAGTAGAGGGGCAGTTCTTC.

The CDR3 protein is CATSRDQRQGYEQYF. CDR3 sequence (DNA): TGTGCCACCAGCAGAGATCAAAGGCAGGGCTACGAGCAGTACTTC. This chain uses TRBV15 with TRBJ2-7; the D gene is possibly TRBD1 (5 bases). Germline V gives CDR1 LNHNV, CDR2 YYDKDF (reference sequence). This CDR3 is built from 15 residues. The germline V and J ends were trimmed by 0 bases and 3 bases, with 12 bases remaining between them.

Only a few counts were recorded for this clone. The J gene is TRBJ2-7, the V gene TRBV5-4; 8 nucleotides align to TRBD1. There are 15 residues in the CDR3. The V and J ends lost 1 base and 1 base, in that order; junction bases with no gene match: 4. CDR1 and CDR2 from the germline V gene are SGHNT and YYREEE (reference sequence). In DNA form, the CDR3 reads TGTGCCAGCAGCTTGCAAACAGGGGGATCCTACGAGCAGTACTTC. Protein sequence: CASSLQTGGSYEQYF.

This clone turned up a few times. This chain connects TRBV6-6 to TRBJ1-2; D may be TRBD1 (5 bases). The ends were cut back, 7 bases at V and 3 bases at J, with 12 bases in the middle. The CDR3 covers 13 residues. Looked up from germline, CDR1 is MNHNY and CDR2 is SVGAGI (reference sequence). The CDR3 loop reads CASIQGKDYGYTF. The CDR3 DNA follows: TGTGCCAGCATTCAGGGAAAAGACTATGGCTACACCTTC.

The gene calls are TRBV11-3 and TRBJ1-1; D not resolved. Germline V CDR1 and CDR2: SGHNT, YENEEA. Between the trimmed V and J ends, which lost 1 base and 3 bases, there was a span of 6 bases. CDR3 length: 13 residues. CDR3 region: CASSLVRDTEAFF. CDR3 coding DNA: TGTGCCAGCAGCTTAGTTCGGGACACTGAAGCTTTCTTT.

The chain is built from TRBV18 and TRBJ2-4; tentative D call: TRBD2 (5 bases). The V end was cut by 3 bases, the J end by 8 bases, with 11 bases between. The CDR3 loop spans 13 amino acids. Germline V gene data show CDR1 as KGHSH and CDR2 as LQKENI. CDR3: CASSPLVEDIQYF. CDR3 bases: TGTGCCAGCTCACCCCTGGTGGAGGACATTCAGTACTTC.

This clone was seen a few times. V is TRBV29-1 and J is TRBJ1-1, with a possible D match to TRBD1 (6 bases). This CDR3 is 15 amino acids long. Germline V gives CDR1 SQVTM, CDR2 ANQGSEA. V was shortened by 0 bases and J by 4 bases, with 15 bases between the two germline ends. CDR3 region: CSVEDHGQGGTEAFF. CDR3 nucleotide sequence: TGCAGCGTTGAAGATCACGGCCAAGGGGGCACTGAAGCTTTCTTT.

The J gene is TRBJ1-2, the V gene TRBV6-5, with a weak D call TRBD1 (6 bases). V dropped 2 bases and J dropped 0 bases, with 10 bases sitting between them. The CDR3 is 15 amino acids. Germline V gene lookup returns CDR1 MNHEY and CDR2 SVGAGI. CDR3 protein: CASSYSGQTNYGYTF. The CDR3 DNA is TGTGCCAGCAGTTACAGCGGACAGACTAACTATGGCTACACCTTC.

The table lists this clone with a few counts. The V gene is TRBV13, the J gene TRBJ1-1; D is uncertain. Germline CDR1 PRHDT, CDR2 FYEKMQ (reference sequence). Trimming took off 5 bases at V and 4 bases at J, with 8 bases between the two ends. The CDR3 covers 12 residues. The CDR3 sequence: CASSPAGTEAFF. In DNA form, the CDR3 reads TGTGCCAGCAGCCCCGCAGGCACTGAAGCTTTCTTT.